These 19 T cell receptor beta chains came from one sample sequenced in a study of T cells in Graves' hyperthyroidism and ophthalmopathy. There were TCR beta CDR3 regions amplified from RNA transcripts. Researchers ran a first-round RT-PCR on the TCR CDR3 using the HTBI primer set. TCRdb analysed the multiplex PCR reads with MiXCR anew, one entry per CDR3 protein. The sample lists hundreds of thousands of distinct CDR3 sequences, around 25% seen once, with about a quarter in the top ten. Sequencing used blood. The receptors were gathered from a man aged 40-49 years with Graves' hyperthyroidism that later progressed to Graves' ophthalmopathy.

The V and J genes are TRBV24-1 and TRBJ1-5; the D is unclear. The CDR3 has 15 residues. Trimming removed 7 bases from V and 6 bases from J, with 18 bases in between. The germline gives CDR1 KGHDR, CDR2 SFDVKD. The CDR3 DNA is TGTGCCACCAGCGGTGATGGACCGGGAGGTCAGCCCCAGCATTTT. Residues: CATSGDGPGGQPQHF.

This clonotype has a count of ten or more. CDR3 in DNA: TGTGCCAGCAGTTCGACGGGGCCCAGGGCGCCCCAGCATTTT. Amino acid sequence: CASSSTGPRAPQHF. The rearrangement joins TRBV6-5 to TRBJ1-5, with D possibly TRBD1 on 5 matching bases. The V end lost 4 bases, the J end lost 9 bases, and 16 bases lay between the germline ends. Germline V lookup: CDR1 MNHEY, CDR2 SVGAGI. The CDR3 runs 14 residues.

This clonotype was seen at least ten times. The chain employs TRBV24-1 and TRBJ1-2; 8 bases map to TRBD1. Germline V CDR1 and CDR2: KGHDR, SFDVKD. There are 14 residues in the CDR3. The V and J ends lost 4 bases and 7 bases, in that order; junction bases with no gene match: 7. The CDR3 sequence is CATSDVGQGRGYTF. CDR3 nucleotide sequence: TGTGCCACCAGTGACGTCGGACAGGGTCGTGGCTACACCTTC.

This clonotype has a count of ten or more. The rearrangement uses TRBV2 and TRBJ2-7; D remains unclear. Trimming shortened V by 1 base and J by 3 bases, and 10 bases separated the two germline ends. CDR1 and CDR2 from the germline V gene are SNHLY and FYNNEI. The CDR3 is made up of 14 amino acids. The CDR3 DNA is TGTGCCAGCAGTGAAGAATACCGGAACTACGAGCAGTACTTC. Translation: CASSEEYRNYEQYF.

This sequence joins TRBV25-1 and TRBJ2-7; 9 bases are shared with TRBD2. The CDR3 has 14 amino acids. The V segment lost 6 bases and the J segment 6 bases; nucleotides outside the gene matches: 9. CDR1 is MGHDK and CDR2 is SYGVNS in the germline V gene. CDR3 residues: CASSLAGHPGEQYF. The DNA for the CDR3 is TGTGCCAGCAGCCTAGCGGGACACCCTGGCGAGCAGTACTTC.

This clonotype was observed many times. V usage is TRBV7-9 and J usage is TRBJ2-5; 7 bases line up with TRBD2. CDR3 size: 14 residues. Per the germline V gene, CDR1 is SEHNR and CDR2 is FQNEAQ (reference sequence). J was trimmed by 1 base and V by 5 bases; bases with no gene match: 4. CDR3 sequence reads: CASSQGLTQETQYF. The CDR3 region has the DNA TGTGCCAGCAGCCAGGGACTAACCCAAGAGACCCAGTACTTC.

This clonotype was seen ten or more times. V usage is TRBV6-5 and J usage is TRBJ1-5; D is undetermined. The V end lost 0 bases, the J end lost 6 bases, and 6 bases lay between the germline ends. CDR1 is MNHEY and CDR2 is SVGAGI in the germline V gene. CDR3 size: 13 residues. CDR3: CASSYSKGQPQHF. CDR3 bases: TGTGCCAGCAGTTACTCGAAGGGTCAGCCCCAGCATTTT.

V gene TRBV6-5 combines with J gene TRBJ2-7; TRBD1 matches at 7 bases. V dropped 2 bases and J dropped 7; count of bases not matched to a gene: 8. This CDR3 comprises 14 residues. Germline CDR1 reads MNHEY; CDR2 reads SVGAGI. CDR3 sequence (DNA): TGTGCCAGCAGTTACCCGGACAGGCCAGAGGAGCAGTACTTC. Translating it yields CASSYPDRPEEQYF.

The chain recombines TRBV28 with TRBJ1-2, with a weak D call TRBD1 (5 bases). CDR1 is MDHEN, CDR2 SYDVKM, per germline. The CDR3 totals 18 residues. V was cut by 5 bases and J by 0 bases, with 22 bases left in between. CDR3 protein: CASSRPALGGNTNYGYTF. In nucleotides, the CDR3 is TGTGCCAGCAGTCGACCGGCTCTGGGGGGGAATACTAACTATGGCTACACCTTC.

V usage is TRBV6-1 and J usage is TRBJ2-7, with unresolved D. The CDR3 is 15 amino acids. Trimming removed 3 bases from V and 2 bases from J, with 14 bases in between. Germline lookup yields CDR1 MNHNS and CDR2 SASEGT. The CDR3 DNA reads as TGTGCCAGCAGTGATGATCCAAGACTTACCTACGAGCAGTACTTC. Its protein product is CASSDDPRLTYEQYF.

At least ten counts were recorded for this clonotype. This may stem from a read error, because a much larger clone lies one nucleotide away. As the CDR3 is not closed by the conserved phenylalanine or tryptophan, this likely results from a read error. CDR3 sequence (DNA): TGTGCCAGCAGCTTACAGGGGGTAACCGGGGAGCTGTTTTCT. It yields the protein CASSLQGVTGELFS. The chain uses TRBV7-3 and TRBJ2-2, with TRBD1 matching 7 bases. The CDR3 totals 14 residues. Germline trimming cut 2 bases from V and 5 bases from J; bases unmatched to any gene: 2. Per germline, CDR1 SGHTA and CDR2 FQGTGA.

V gene TRBV28 combines with J gene TRBJ1-2; no clear D. Germline-derived CDR1 and CDR2 are MDHEN and SYDVKM. V lost 6 bases and J lost 2, with 10 bases in between. This CDR3 has 13 amino acids. This CDR3 is CASRVGTNYGYTF. CDR3 bases: TGTGCCAGCAGGGTAGGCACAAACTATGGCTACACCTTC.

This clonotype was seen more than once but under ten times. The J gene is TRBJ1-5, the V gene TRBV3-1, with 8 bases lining up with TRBD1. J was trimmed by 3 bases and V by 4 bases; bases with no gene match: 2. The germline V gene has CDR1 LGHDT and CDR2 YNNKEL (reference sequence). The CDR3 sequence is 14 residues long. This CDR3 reads CASSPRGLNQPQHF. CDR3 DNA: TGTGCCAGCAGCCCCAGGGGGCTCAATCAGCCCCAGCATTTT. Full variable domain (outside the CDR3, taken from reference TRBV3-1 and TRBJ1-5): DTAVSQTPKYLVTQMGNDKSIKCEQNLGHDTMYWYKQDSKKFLKIMFSYNNKELIINETVPNRFSPKSPDKAHLNLHINSLELGDSAVYFCASSPRGLNQPQHFGDGTRLSIL.

V is TRBV6-1 and J is TRBJ2-7; TRBD2 aligns across 12 bases. Germline CDR1 reads MNHNS; CDR2 reads SASEGT. Trimming cost V 3 bases and J 3 bases; bases outside gene matches: 3. The CDR3 consists of 15 residues. The chain's CDR3 is CASSDKTSGSYEQYF. DNA for the CDR3: TGTGCCAGCAGTGACAAGACTAGCGGGAGCTACGAGCAGTACTTC.

This clonotype was seen only a few times. This rearrangement joins TRBV9 to TRBJ2-7; 8 nucleotides line up with TRBD1. The CDR3 covers 16 residues. V dropped 0 bases and J dropped 3; count of bases not matched to a gene: 8. In germline, CDR1 is SGDLS, CDR2 YYNGEE. This CDR3 reads CASSVEPGGSFYEQYF. The CDR3 region has the DNA TGTGCCAGCAGCGTAGAGCCAGGGGGCAGCTTCTACGAGCAGTACTTC.

This clonotype was seen repeatedly, ten times or more. The gene calls are TRBV2 and TRBJ1-2, with 10 bases fitting TRBD1. The germline V gene has CDR1 SNHLY and CDR2 FYNNEI. This CDR3 spans 16 amino acids. V lost 4 bases to trimming and J lost 4 bases; unmatched junction nucleotides: 9. The CDR3 coding sequence is TGTGCCAGCAGTGGTCAATCGGACAGGGGGGTCTATGGCTACACCTTC. Its translation is CASSGQSDRGVYGYTF.

This clonotype appeared many times. The V and J genes are TRBV7-9 and TRBJ2-5; D is uncertain. In germline, CDR1 is SEHNR, CDR2 FQNEAQ (reference sequence). The CDR3 is made up of 12 amino acids. The V end lost 2 bases, the J end lost 4 bases, and 5 bases lay between the germline ends. The CDR3 here is CASSLYGETQYF. CDR3 bases: TGTGCCAGCAGCTTATATGGAGAGACCCAGTACTTC.

This clonotype was found many times. The V and J genes are TRBV4-1 and TRBJ1-6; D gene unclear. Trimming removed 5 bases at V and 2 bases at J, with 16 bases between. There are 17 residues in the CDR3. The V gene's germline CDR1 is MGHRA and CDR2 YSYEKL. This CDR3 is CASSEGDGLTYNSPLHF. CDR3 nucleotides: TGCGCCAGCAGCGAAGGCGACGGGCTCACCTATAATTCACCCCTCCACTTT.

This clonotype was seen repeatedly, ten times or more. This chain connects TRBV5-1 to TRBJ1-5; no clear D gene. From germline, CDR1 is SGHRS and CDR2 YFSETQ. CDR3 length: 14 amino acids. The V end lost 0 bases, the J end lost 4 bases, and 8 bases lay between the germline ends. The DNA for the CDR3 is TGCGCCAGCAGCTTGGGTGGAGCTAATCAGCCCCAGCATTTT. This codes for CASSLGGANQPQHF. The entire variable domain, with the rest obtained from reference TRBV5-1 and TRBJ1-5, is as follows: KAGVTQTPRYLIKTRGQQVTLSCSPISGHRSVSWYQQTPGQGLQFLFEYFSETQRNKGNFPGRFSGRQFSNSRSEMNVSTLELGDSALYLCASSLGGANQPQHFGDGTRLSIL.